Sequencing of this T cell receptor beta chain was carried out in a study of cytomegalovirus exposure and HLA in healthy donors. There are 14 residues in the CDR3. Germline V gene sequence: CDR1 MNHEY, CDR2 SMNVEV (reference sequence). With 3 bases clipped from V and 5 bases from J, the junction kept 7 bases outside the gene matches. The PCR employed 60 Vbeta primers together with 13 Jbeta primers. The repertoire was sequenced with immunoSEQ multiplex PCR; TCRdb's copy has only in-frame clones and lacks some. This repertoire shows approximately 110,000 clones, over 70% found once; its top ten account for around 4.2%.

The sequence derives from a woman aged 40 to 55 in good health and CMV-seronegative. The chain has TRBV27 and TRBJ2-7; 7 bases align to TRBD2. Specimen: PBMCs. The CDR3 DNA follows: TGTGCCAGCAGTTTTTGGGGGAGGGTAAACGAGCAGTACTTC. Translating it yields CASSFWGRVNEQYF.